These 9 T cell receptor beta chains share one sample of origin, sequenced in a study of blood T cell repertoires in COVID-19. The table came from immunoSEQ multiplex PCR; TCRdb's copy has only in-frame clones and leaves some out. Of some 120,000 clones detected, 81% appear once; the ten largest clones hold about 18%. Sequencing used peripheral blood. These receptors were obtained from a man between 25 and 39 years old with COVID-19, enrolled during active disease.

The chain combines TRBV3-1 (or the pseudogene TRBV3-2) with TRBJ1-1; no clear D gene. The CDR3 spans 17 residues. Trimming stripped 1 base from V and 5 bases from J, with 20 bases between. Germline V gene lookup returns CDR1 LGHDT and CDR2 YNNKEL (reference sequence). The DNA for the CDR3 is TGTGCCAGCAGCCAAGTCTATGGCGGATTTACGGGAACTGAAGCTTTCTTT. Translation: CASSQVYGGFTGTEAFF.

CDR3 region: CASSPRRGGDNEQFF. The CDR3 nucleotides are TGTGCCAGCAGCCCTCGTAGGGGAGGGGACAATGAGCAGTTCTTC. The chain uses TRBV11-3 and TRBJ2-1; 7 positions agree with TRBD2. CDR1 and CDR2 (germline): SGHNT, YENEEA. This CDR3 region has 15 residues. The ends lost 5 bases at V and 5 bases at J; junction bases unmatched: 9.

CDR3 sequence (DNA): TGTGCCAGCACCCCGTCCAGCGGAGGTGGGCAAGAGACCCAGTACTTC. Its translation is CASTPSSGGGQETQYF. The chain joins TRBV14 to TRBJ2-5; tentatively, D is TRBD2 (5 bases). V was pared by 7 bases and J by 2 bases, with 20 bases between. CDR1 is SGHDN, CDR2 FVKESK, per germline. The CDR3 covers 16 residues.

The chain is built from TRBV12-3 or TRBV12-4 and TRBJ1-2; 8 bases agree with TRBD1. J lost 4 bases, V lost 3 bases, and 1 base had no gene match. CDR3 length equals 13 residues. The CDR3 loop reads CASSLGQAYGYTF. In DNA, the CDR3 is TGTGCCAGCAGTTTGGGACAGGCCTATGGCTACACCTTC.

The CDR3 here is CASSLSRSPSYGYTF. The CDR3 DNA reads TGTGCCAGCAGCTTATCCAGGTCGCCGTCCTATGGCTACACCTTC. V and J are TRBV7-9 and TRBJ1-2; D uncertain. The germline V and J ends were trimmed by 2 bases and 4 bases, with 14 bases remaining between them. The germline CDR1 and CDR2 sequences are SEHNR and FQNEAQ (reference sequence). The CDR3 has 15 residues. The complete variable domain, with remaining parts taken from reference TRBV7-9 and TRBJ1-2, reads DTGVSQNPRHKITKRGQNVTFRCDPISEHNRLYWYRQTLGQGPEFLTYFQNEAQLEKSRLLSDRFSAERPKGSFSTLEIQRTEQGDSAMYLCASSLSRSPSYGYTFGSGTRLTVV.

The rearrangement links TRBV28 to TRBJ1-6; tentatively, D is TRBD1 (6 bases). Per the germline V gene, CDR1 is MDHEN and CDR2 is SYDVKM. The CDR3 contains 14 residues. The ends were cut back, 5 bases at V and 4 bases at J, with 9 bases in the middle. DNA for the CDR3: TGTGCCAGCAGTGGGACAACGTATAATTCACCCCTCCACTTT. The encoded protein is CASSGTTYNSPLHF.

J is TRBJ1-2 and V is TRBV6-4, with TRBD1 matching over 9 bases. The trim removed 9 bases at V and 8 bases at J, leaving 4 bases unmatched. The CDR3 is 11 amino acids. The V gene's germline CDR1 is MRHNA and CDR2 SNTAGT. CDR3 nucleotide sequence: TGTGCCAGACAGGGGGCAGACGGCTACACCTTC. Translated, it gives CARQGADGYTF.

The V call is TRBV28, the J call TRBJ1-1; D not certain. Germline CDR1 is MDHEN and CDR2 is SYDVKM. This CDR3 comprises 14 residues. The ends were cut back, 2 bases at V and 1 base at J, with 8 bases in the middle. The chain's CDR3 is CASSLSQRNTEAFF. CDR3 nucleotides: TGTGCCAGCAGTTTAAGCCAGCGGAACACTGAAGCTTTCTTT.

The CDR3 region has the DNA TGCGCCAGCAGCCCCGCCTACGAGCAGTACTTC. Translating gives CASSPAYEQYF. The chain couples TRBV5-1 to TRBJ2-7; D is unclear. Germline loops: CDR1 SGHRS, CDR2 YFSETQ. The ends were cut back, 4 bases at V and 2 bases at J, with 4 bases in the middle. CDR3 length: 11 residues. The whole variable domain, remainder taken from reference TRBV5-1 and TRBJ2-7, is KAGVTQTPRYLIKTRGQQVTLSCSPISGHRSVSWYQQTPGQGLQFLFEYFSETQRNKGNFPGRFSGRQFSNSRSEMNVSTLELGDSALYLCASSPAYEQYFGPGTRLTVT.